Shown below are 16 T cell receptor beta chains from a single sample sequenced in a study of T cells in Graves' hyperthyroidism and ophthalmopathy. Amplification of TCR beta CDR3 regions used RNA as the template. Using the HTBI primer set, a first-round RT-PCR was run on the TCR CDR3. TCRdb re-called the multiplex PCR reads with MiXCR, one entry per CDR3 protein. The data show more than 500,000 distinct CDR3 sequences, with roughly 16% seen just once and less than 30% held by the top ten. Sequencing was performed on blood. The receptor set was obtained from a woman in her 30s with Graves' ophthalmopathy.

This clonotype has at least ten counts. The chain links TRBV11-2 to TRBJ2-3, with D perhaps matching TRBD1 (6 bases). CDR1 and CDR2 (germline): SGHAT, FQNNGV. This CDR3 is 16 amino acids long. V lost 3 bases and J lost 2, with 15 bases in between. CDR3 in DNA: TGTGCCAGCAGCTTTCGGCGTCAGGGGACCACAGATACGCAGTATTTT. This translates into CASSFRRQGTTDTQYF.

This clonotype was observed many times. This rearrangement joins TRBV20-1 to TRBJ2-1, with 10 nucleotides matching TRBD2. Trimming took 4 bases from V and 4 from J; bases not matched to a gene: 4. Germline assignment: CDR1 DFQATT and CDR2 SNEGSKA (reference sequence). The CDR3 consists of 14 residues. The CDR3 nucleotides are TGCAGTGCTACCGGGACTAGCGCGTACAATGAGCAGTTCTTC. This sequence encodes CSATGTSAYNEQFF.

This chain connects TRBV10-3 to TRBJ2-3; no clear D. This CDR3 region has 14 residues. Germline loops: CDR1 ENHRY, CDR2 SYGVKD. V lost 4 bases, J lost 5 bases, and 13 bases lay in between. The CDR3 DNA follows: TGTGCCATCAGTGGGAACCAAAGGGAAGATACGCAGTATTTT. Encoded protein: CAISGNQREDTQYF.

This clonotype was observed at least ten times. V is TRBV2 and J is TRBJ1-4; 9 positions match TRBD1. The germline CDR1 and CDR2 sequences are SNHLY and FYNNEI. After removal of 6 bases from V and 8 bases from J, the junction contained 7 bases not matched to a gene. The CDR3 loop spans 14 amino acids. The CDR3 loop reads CASSAGTGLEKLFF. For the CDR3, the DNA is TGTGCCAGCAGCGCCGGGACAGGGCTCGAAAAACTGTTTTTT.

As to this clonotype: This may be a read error: a much more frequent sequence differs by one nucleotide. This chain joins TRBV5-1 and TRBJ2-3; no definite D call. The V gene's germline CDR1 is SGHRS and CDR2 YFSETQ. V shed 5 bases and J shed 2 bases, with 12 bases lying between them. The CDR3 covers 14 residues. The CDR3 here is CASRPETNTDTQYF. Here the CDR3 DNA reads TGCGCCAGCAGGCCAGAGACAAACACAGATACGCAGTATTTT.

This clonotype turned up a few times. This sequence joins TRBV6-1 and TRBJ1-1, with 8 bases that match TRBD1. This CDR3 is 14 amino acids long. Per germline, CDR1 MNHNS and CDR2 SASEGT. V dropped 8 bases and J dropped 1; count of bases not matched to a gene: 6. DNA for the CDR3: TGTGCCAGCGGCATGGACAGGGCGAACACTGAAGCTTTCTTT. Translating it yields CASGMDRANTEAFF.

Ten or more counts support this clonotype. V is TRBV20-1 and J is TRBJ2-1; TRBD2 aligns across 10 bases. Unmatched junction bases numbered 7, after V lost 2 bases and J lost 6 bases. The CDR3 sequence is 15 residues long. Germline CDR1 reads DFQATT; CDR2 reads SNEGSKA (reference sequence). For the CDR3, the DNA is TGCAGTGCTAGAATCCGACTAGCGGGCTTCAATGAGCAGTTCTTC. It specifies CSARIRLAGFNEQFF.

This clonotype was picked up many times. This chain joins TRBV20-1 and TRBJ2-7; 12 nucleotides match TRBD2. Germline CDR1 is DFQATT and CDR2 is SNEGSKA (reference sequence). CDR3 length: 13 residues. V was clipped by 4 bases and J by 3 bases; unmatched bases: 1. CDR3: CSATSGRDYEQYF. Written as DNA, the CDR3 is TGCAGTGCTACTAGCGGGAGGGACTACGAGCAGTACTTC.

The chain has TRBV20-1 and TRBJ2-7; D call uncertain. Trimming took off 2 bases at V and 3 bases at J, with 14 bases between the two ends. CDR1 DFQATT and CDR2 SNEGSKA come from the germline V gene (reference sequence). The CDR3 consists of 14 residues. This chain's CDR3 is CSARLGDIDYEQYF. CDR3 DNA sequence: TGCAGTGCTAGATTAGGTGACATCGACTACGAGCAGTACTTC.

The sample holds many counts of this clonotype. The chain carries TRBV13 and TRBJ2-5; TRBD2 aligns across 13 bases. The J segment lost 4 bases and the V segment lost 4 bases, leaving 6 bases of the junction unmatched. From germline, CDR1 is PRHDT and CDR2 FYEKMQ (reference sequence). This CDR3 comprises 16 residues. This chain's CDR3 is CASSSGLAGEGETQYF. DNA of the CDR3: TGTGCCAGCAGCTCAGGACTAGCGGGAGAAGGAGAGACCCAGTACTTC. Based on the CDR3 plus reference TRBV13 and TRBJ2-5, the full variable domain is AAGVIQSPRHLIKEKRETATLKCYPIPRHDTVYWYQQGPGQDPQFLISFYEKMQSDKGSIPDRFSAQQFSDYHSELNMSSLELGDSALYFCASSSGLAGEGETQYFGPGTRLLVL.

The chain links TRBV19 to TRBJ1-6, with D maybe TRBD1 (6 bases). This CDR3 has 13 residues. V was trimmed by 3 bases and J by 10 bases, leaving 10 bases between them. From germline, CDR1 is LNHDA and CDR2 SQIVND (reference sequence). The CDR3 DNA sequence: TGTGCCAGTAGTATCCAGGGGTGGTCACCCCTCCACTTT. It translates to CASSIQGWSPLHF.

This clonotype was counted many times. This chain connects TRBV6-1 to TRBJ1-1, with D maybe TRBD1 (6 bases). Germline V gene data show CDR1 as MNHNS and CDR2 as SASEGT. V lost 1 base and J 2 bases, leaving 11 bases between the germline ends. The CDR3 runs 15 residues. CDR3 nucleotides: TGTGCCAGCAGTGAAGGTAGGACAGCTAACACTGAAGCTTTCTTT. Protein product: CASSEGRTANTEAFF.

This clonotype was observed many times. The chain is built from TRBV18 and TRBJ2-7; D unresolved. The CDR3 has 13 residues. CDR1 is KGHSH, CDR2 LQKENI, per germline. With 3 bases removed from V and 3 bases from J, the gap between germline ends came to 9 bases. This CDR3 is CASSPGPHYEQYF. Written as DNA, the CDR3 is TGTGCCAGCTCACCGGGTCCCCACTACGAGCAGTACTTC.

Remarks on this clonotype: A single base separates this from a much larger clone, so it may be a read error. The chain couples TRBV28 to TRBJ1-1, with TRBD1 as a possible D gene (5 bases). The CDR3 consists of 15 residues. The germline V and J ends were trimmed by 8 bases and 4 bases, with 20 bases remaining between them. Germline assignment: CDR1 MDHEN and CDR2 SYDVKM. The CDR3 is CASDGAGNMSTEAFF. The CDR3 coding sequence is TGTGCCAGCGACGGGGCTGGAAACATGAGCACTGAAGCTTTCTTT.

In this sample, this clonotype turned up a few times. The V call is TRBV27, the J call TRBJ2-7; D is possibly TRBD2 (6 bases). V lost 4 bases and J 5 bases, leaving 15 bases between the germline ends. CDR1 is MNHEY and CDR2 is SMNVEV in the germline V gene (reference sequence). The CDR3 contains 14 residues. As DNA, the CDR3 is TGTGCCAGCAGTTGGTCCGGGAGTATCAACGAGCAGTACTTC. It yields the protein CASSWSGSINEQYF.

This clonotype was detected ten times or more. The chain has TRBV7-2 and TRBJ1-3; D might be TRBD1 (5 bases). Trimming took off 5 bases at V and 2 bases at J, with 7 bases between the two ends. The length of the CDR3 is 13 residues. CDR1 and CDR2 (germline): SGHTA, FQGNSA. CDR3 in amino acids: CASSRQPGNTIYF. For the CDR3, the DNA is TGTGCCAGCAGCCGACAGCCTGGAAACACCATATATTTT.